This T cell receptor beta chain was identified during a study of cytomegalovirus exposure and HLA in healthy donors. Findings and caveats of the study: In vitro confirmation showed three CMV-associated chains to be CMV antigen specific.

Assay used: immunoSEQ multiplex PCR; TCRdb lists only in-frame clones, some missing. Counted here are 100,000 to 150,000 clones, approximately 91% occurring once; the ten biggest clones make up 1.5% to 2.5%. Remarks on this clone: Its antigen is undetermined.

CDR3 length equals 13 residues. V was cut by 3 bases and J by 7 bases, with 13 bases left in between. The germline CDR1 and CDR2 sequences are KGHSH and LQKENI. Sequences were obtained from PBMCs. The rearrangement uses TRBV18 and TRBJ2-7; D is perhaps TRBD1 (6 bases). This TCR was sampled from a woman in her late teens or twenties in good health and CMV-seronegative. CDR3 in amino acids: CASSPQIQGEQYF. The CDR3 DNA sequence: TGTGCCAGCTCACCGCAAATACAGGGAGAGCAGTACTTC.